Below, 32 T cell receptor beta chains from the same sample are listed, as sequenced in a study of radiotherapy plus CTLA-4 blockade in lung cancer. Using immunoSEQ multiplex PCR, the repertoire was profiled, and TCRdb retains in-frame clones only, with some absent. This sample carries about 49,000 clones, roughly four fifths of them seen once, and the ten largest clones take around 10%. This specimen consisted of peripheral blood, obtained from a patient treated with radiotherapy plus ipilimumab. The receptors shown here come from a human donor with non-small cell lung cancer who had stable disease on radiotherapy plus ipilimumab.

Written as DNA, the CDR3 is TGTGCCAGCAGTCTTGGGACAGGGGATACCGGGGAGCTGTTTTTT. Translating gives CASSLGTGDTGELFF. The V and J genes are TRBV2 and TRBJ2-2; 10 bases line up with TRBD1. The CDR3 runs to 15 residues. The trim removed 5 bases at V and 5 bases at J, leaving 5 bases unmatched. The germline V gene has CDR1 SNHLY and CDR2 FYNNEI.

This clone was seen only once. The V gene is TRBV10-1, the J gene TRBJ2-2, with D perhaps assigned TRBD1 or TRBD2 (5 bases each). This CDR3 contains 13 residues. The germline V and J ends were trimmed by 8 bases and 0 bases, with 7 bases remaining between them. The germline gives CDR1 WNHNN, CDR2 SYGVQD (reference sequence). Written as DNA, the CDR3 is TGCGCCAGCGGGACGGCGAACACCGGGGAGCTGTTTTTT. This gives the protein CASGTANTGELFF.

The chain carries TRBV6-5 and TRBJ1-4; D unclear. V was shortened by 5 bases and J by 10 bases, with 14 bases between the two germline ends. The V gene's germline CDR1 is MNHEY and CDR2 SVGAGI. The CDR3 runs 13 residues. CDR3 protein: CASSETIMTKLFF. The CDR3 nucleotides read TGTGCCAGCAGTGAGACGATAATGACAAAACTGTTTTTT.

The rearrangement links TRBV11-3 to TRBJ2-2, with 10 bases lining up with TRBD1. Germline V gene data show CDR1 as SGHNT and CDR2 as YENEEA. The CDR3 consists of 18 residues. V shed 7 bases and J 4 bases; nucleotides not matched to a gene: 15. The CDR3 loop reads CASTSPPGQGLITGELFF. CDR3 sequence (DNA): TGTGCCAGCACCTCCCCTCCGGGACAGGGGTTGATCACCGGGGAGCTGTTTTTT.

This sequence joins TRBV7-2 and TRBJ2-7; TRBD2 matches at 11 bases. CDR1 SGHTA and CDR2 FQGNSA come from the germline V gene. Trimming at V came to 5 bases and at J to 5 bases, leaving 5 bases not matched to a gene. This CDR3 is 14 amino acids long. CDR3 DNA sequence: TGTGCCAGCAGCCGTAGCGGGGGGGCCCACGAGCAGTACTTC. Translating it yields CASSRSGGAHEQYF.

The genes are TRBV10-3 and TRBJ1-5, with D perhaps TRBD1 (5 bases). CDR1 is ENHRY and CDR2 is SYGVKD in the germline V gene. The CDR3 runs to 17 residues. V was clipped by 3 bases and J by 5 bases, with 20 bases between them. In DNA form, the CDR3 reads TGTGCCATCAGTGACTCAGTCCCTGGGGCAGGGCATCAGCCCCAGCATTTT. It translates to CAISDSVPGAGHQPQHF.

The CDR3 DNA reads TGTGCCATCAGTGAGTTGGGTCAGGGAAGAACCGGGGAGCTGTTTTTT. It codes for CAISELGQGRTGELFF. The rearrangement uses TRBV10-3 and TRBJ2-2; tentatively, D is TRBD1 (5 bases). Germline V CDR1 and CDR2: ENHRY, SYGVKD. CDR3 size: 16 residues. With 1 base removed from V and 5 bases from J, the gap between germline ends came to 14 bases.

This chain connects TRBV7-3 to TRBJ2-5, with TRBD1 matching over 9 bases. Germline trimming cut 4 bases from V and 7 bases from J; bases unmatched to any gene: 10. Germline values: CDR1 SGHTA, CDR2 FQGTGA. The CDR3 runs to 15 residues. The CDR3 sequence: CASSSVPGQGATQYF. In DNA form, the CDR3 reads TGTGCCAGCAGCTCGGTTCCGGGACAGGGTGCGACCCAGTACTTC.

The CDR3 loop is CSGILGASSGGPNTGELFF. As DNA, the CDR3 is TGCAGCGGCATTTTGGGGGCGAGTAGCGGGGGGCCGAACACCGGGGAGCTGTTTTTT. V usage is TRBV29-1 and J usage is TRBJ2-2, with 10 bases fitting TRBD2. With 7 bases clipped from V and 0 bases from J, the junction kept 17 bases outside the gene matches. CDR1 is SQVTM, CDR2 ANQGSEA, per germline. This CDR3 spans 19 amino acids.

This chain uses TRBV19 with TRBJ1-2; possibly TRBD1 for D (5 bases). The CDR3 is made up of 14 amino acids. The V end was cut by 1 base, the J end by 10 bases, with 16 bases between. CDR1 and CDR2 from the germline V gene are LNHDA and SQIVND (reference sequence). CDR3 sequence: CASSIAPGPGDYTF. The CDR3 DNA reads as TGTGCCAGTAGTATAGCCCCGGGCCCGGGGGACTACACCTTC.

The CDR3 region is CASSAIRDTQYF. CDR3 in DNA: TGTGCCAGCAGCGCAATTCGAGATACGCAGTATTTT. The chain couples TRBV6-1 to TRBJ2-3; no clear D gene. In germline, CDR1 is MNHNS, CDR2 SASEGT. Between the trimmed V and J ends, which lost 6 bases and 5 bases, there was a span of 9 bases. The CDR3 is 12 residues long.

The chain joins TRBV27 to TRBJ1-2, with a tentative D call TRBD1 (5 bases). The CDR3 runs to 16 residues. Germline V gene data show CDR1 as MNHEY and CDR2 as SMNVEV (reference sequence). Trimming shortened V by 6 bases and J by 0 bases, and 17 bases separated the two germline ends. CDR3 loop: CASSRFRQRANYGYTF. The CDR3 nucleotides are TGTGCCAGCAGCCGATTTAGACAGAGAGCTAACTATGGCTACACCTTC.

The chain carries TRBV2 and TRBJ1-2; a possible D gene is TRBD1 (6 bases). Germline lookup yields CDR1 SNHLY and CDR2 FYNNEI. This CDR3 region has 15 residues. Trimming cost V 3 bases and J 5 bases, with 16 bases left between them. CDR3 nucleotides: TGTGCCAGCAGTGATTTCGGGGGGCGCCTGTATGGCTACACCTTC. It yields the protein CASSDFGGRLYGYTF.

The V and J genes are TRBV5-1 and TRBJ2-2; TRBD1 is a possible D gene (5 bases). Germline loops: CDR1 SGHRS, CDR2 YFSETQ. The CDR3 has 15 amino acids. Trimming removed 3 bases at V and 4 bases at J, with 13 bases between. For the CDR3, the DNA is TGCGCCAGCAGCTCCCGGGTCCAGGGCACCGGGGAGCTGTTTTTT. Translated: CASSSRVQGTGELFF. Combining the CDR3 with reference TRBV5-1 and TRBJ2-2 gives the whole variable domain KAGVTQTPRYLIKTRGQQVTLSCSPISGHRSVSWYQQTPGQGLQFLFEYFSETQRNKGNFPGRFSGRQFSNSRSEMNVSTLELGDSALYLCASSSRVQGTGELFFGEGSRLTVL.

J is TRBJ2-7 and V is TRBV7-8; a weak D match, TRBD1 (5 bases). Trimming took 6 bases from V and 4 from J, leaving 40 bases between them. The CDR3 has 22 amino acids. Germline values: CDR1 SGHVS, CDR2 FQNEAQ. The CDR3 spells CASRSIGAREGFPIDEPYEQYV. CDR3 sequence (DNA): TGTGCCAGCAGGTCTATTGGGGCCAGGGAAGGTTTCCCTATCGACGAACCTTACGAGCAGTACGTC.

The chain recombines TRBV13 with TRBJ1-4; perhaps TRBD1 as D (6 bases). V dropped 4 bases and J dropped 8 bases, with 14 bases sitting between them. This CDR3 has 14 residues. Germline V CDR1 and CDR2: PRHDT, FYEKMQ (reference sequence). The CDR3 is CASSSGAEDEKLFF. The CDR3 nucleotides are TGTGCCAGCAGCTCGGGGGCCGAAGACGAAAAACTGTTTTTT.

V usage is TRBV7-8 and J usage is TRBJ1-2, with D possibly TRBD1 on 6 matching bases. CDR3 length equals 14 residues. Trimming took 5 bases from V and 4 from J, leaving 14 bases between them. Germline CDR1 and CDR2: SGHVS and FQNEAQ. In DNA form, the CDR3 reads TGTGCCAGCAGCCCGAACAGGGAGGTCTATGGCTACACCTTC. Protein sequence: CASSPNREVYGYTF.

This chain uses TRBV18 with TRBJ1-4, with 7 bases fitting TRBD1. The CDR3 has 14 residues. V dropped 5 bases and J dropped 3; count of bases not matched to a gene: 3. Per germline, CDR1 KGHSH and CDR2 LQKENI. CDR3 residues: CASSEGTANEKLFF. In DNA, the CDR3 is TGTGCCAGCTCAGAAGGGACAGCTAATGAAAAACTGTTTTTT.

The V call is TRBV25-1, the J call TRBJ1-5; no clear D. Germline CDR1 MGHDK, CDR2 SYGVNS. Trimming took 5 bases from V and 2 from J, leaving 10 bases between them. This CDR3 has 14 residues. The CDR3 DNA sequence: TGTGCCAGCAGTCTCGGGCTGGGCAATCAGCCCCAGCATTTT. The encoded protein is CASSLGLGNQPQHF.

The chain joins TRBV7-9 to TRBJ1-4; no clear D. The CDR3 loop spans 15 amino acids. The germline gives CDR1 SEHNR, CDR2 FQNEAQ (reference sequence). V was pared by 8 bases and J by 3 bases, with 16 bases between. The CDR3 coding sequence is TGTGCCAGCTCCCCACAAGGGTTGGCTAATGAAAAACTGTTTTTT. This sequence encodes CASSPQGLANEKLFF.

The rearrangement uses TRBV19 and TRBJ1-2; maybe TRBD1 (6 bases). This CDR3 has 16 amino acids. Germline CDR1 and CDR2: LNHDA and SQIVND (reference sequence). V was clipped by 6 bases and J by 0 bases, with 17 bases between them. The CDR3 bases are TGTGCCAGTAGGGTGACAGGAACCCTTTCTAACTATGGCTACACCTTC. It yields the protein CASRVTGTLSNYGYTF. The entire variable domain, with the rest obtained from reference TRBV19 and TRBJ1-2, is as follows: DGGITQSPKYLFRKEGQNVTLSCEQNLNHDAMYWYRQDPGQGLRLIYYSQIVNDFQKGDIAEGYSVSREKKESFPLTVTSAQKNPTAFYLCASRVTGTLSNYGYTFGSGTRLTVV.

This rearrangement joins TRBV2 to TRBJ2-5; TRBD2 matches 8 bases. V lost 4 bases to trimming and J lost 0 bases; unmatched junction nucleotides: 10. Germline assignment: CDR1 SNHLY and CDR2 FYNNEI. The CDR3 consists of 17 residues. CDR3 sequence (DNA): TGTGCCAGCAGTGGGATCGGGGTAGCGGGGTACCAAGAGACCCAGTACTTC. This translates into CASSGIGVAGYQETQYF.

The chain recombines TRBV27 with TRBJ1-2; D is uncertain. This CDR3 is built from 13 residues. The ends were cut back, 5 bases at V and 2 bases at J, with 9 bases in the middle. Germline V gene lookup returns CDR1 MNHEY and CDR2 SMNVEV (reference sequence). The DNA of the CDR3 is TGTGCCAGCAGTCTGACTACAAACTATGGCTACACCTTC. Its protein product is CASSLTTNYGYTF.

The chain links TRBV7-2 to TRBJ2-1; D possibly uses TRBD1 or TRBD2 (5 bases each). The V gene lost 5 bases and the J gene lost 9 bases, with 17 bases spanning the gap. In germline, CDR1 is SGHTA, CDR2 FQGNSA. The CDR3 is 14 amino acids. The CDR3 DNA reads TGTGCCAGCAGCCAACCAGGGACCACAGGTGAGCAGTTCTTC. Its protein product is CASSQPGTTGEQFF. The variable domain in full, with the rest retrieved from reference TRBV7-2 and TRBJ2-1, is GAGVSQSPSNKVTEKGKDVELRCDPISGHTALYWYRQSLGQGLEFLIYFQGNSAPDKSGLPSDRFSAERTGGSVSTLTIQRTQQEDSAVYLCASSQPGTTGEQFFGPGTRLTVL.

This chain connects TRBV9 to TRBJ2-2; D call uncertain. This CDR3 is 14 amino acids long. Between the trimmed V and J ends, which lost 3 bases and 0 bases, there was a span of 6 bases. Germline CDR1 SGDLS, CDR2 YYNGEE. The DNA for the CDR3 is TGTGCCAGCAGCGGGGCAGCGAACACCGGGGAGCTGTTTTTT. Encoded protein: CASSGAANTGELFF.

Here the CDR3 reads CASTFGSSTDTQYF. As DNA, the CDR3 is TGCGCCAGCACTTTCGGTAGTAGCACAGATACGCAGTATTTT. V gene TRBV5-1 combines with J gene TRBJ2-3; D gene ambiguous. V lost 6 bases to trimming and J lost 0 bases, with 11 bases between them. Germline V gene lookup returns CDR1 SGHRS and CDR2 YFSETQ. The CDR3 has 14 amino acids.

V gene TRBV27 combines with J gene TRBJ1-1, with D possibly TRBD1 on 5 matching bases. The germline CDR1 and CDR2 sequences are MNHEY and SMNVEV (reference sequence). The length of the CDR3 is 15 residues. V lost 5 bases, J lost 1 base, and 14 bases lay in between. The CDR3: CASSPVGGWNTEAFF. CDR3 sequence (DNA): TGTGCCAGCAGTCCGGTGGGGGGATGGAACACTGAAGCTTTCTTT.

V is TRBV7-2 and J is TRBJ2-7; TRBD1 matches at 12 bases. CDR3 length: 14 amino acids. V lost 5 bases to trimming and J lost 7 bases; unmatched junction nucleotides: 6. Germline V gene data show CDR1 as SGHTA and CDR2 as FQGNSA. In DNA, the CDR3 is TGTGCCAGCAGCCGGGACAGGGGGCGCTGGGAGCAGTACTTC. Encoded protein: CASSRDRGRWEQYF.

The chain employs TRBV11-2 and TRBJ2-7; D possibly corresponds to TRBD2 (5 bases). Deletions cut 4 bases from V and 2 bases from J, with 12 bases between. Per the germline V gene, CDR1 is SGHAT and CDR2 is FQNNGV. The CDR3 spans 14 residues. CDR3 bases: TGTGCCAGCAGCTACCGTAGCGCTGCCTACGAGCAGTACGTC. Translated: CASSYRSAAYEQYV.

The chain links TRBV7-6 to TRBJ1-2; no definite D call. The V gene lost 4 bases and the J gene lost 2 bases, with 14 bases spanning the gap. The germline V gene encodes CDR1 SGHVS and CDR2 FNYEAQ. The CDR3 contains 15 residues. The chain's CDR3 is CASSSKAGLNYGYTF. The CDR3 coding sequence is TGTGCCAGCAGCTCCAAGGCAGGCCTCAACTATGGCTACACCTTC.

In its sample, this clone was seen a few times. The chain joins TRBV18 to TRBJ2-5; 7 nucleotides agree with TRBD1. Germline V CDR1 and CDR2: KGHSH, LQKENI. The V gene end was trimmed by 2 bases and the J gene end by 4 bases; junction bases not matched to a gene: 10. The CDR3 runs 16 residues. Here the CDR3 DNA reads TGTGCCAGCTCACCATCCGGGACAGTCGGTAGAGAGACCCAGTACTTC. It is translated as CASSPSGTVGRETQYF.

A remark on this clone: Other nucleotide sequences from this sample produce the same CDR3. CDR3 sequence reads: CASSHDRGEQFF. The CDR3 DNA reads as TGCGCCAGCAGCCACGACAGGGGAGAACAGTTCTTC. The rearrangement links TRBV4-3 to TRBJ2-1; 8 bases agree with TRBD1. Germline values: CDR1 LGHNA, CDR2 YSLEER. There are 12 residues in the CDR3. J was trimmed by 13 bases and V by 3 bases; bases with no gene match: 5.